The source of this T cell receptor (beta chain) is a study of T cells after yellow fever vaccination. Whole-study context: Fractions containing few cells were prepared with SMART-Seq v4 Ultra Low Input.

Via MiXCR, TCRdb re-called the 5' RACE reads, giving one row per CDR3 protein. The repertoire consists of over 35,000 distinct CDR3 sequences, with 6% to 7% occurring once and the leading ten covering around 9.3%. The TCR originated in a man aged 30-40 years who received the YFV17D yellow fever vaccine. Here the sequenced sample was PBMCs, either bulk or a sorted T-cell subset (CD4+, CD8+, memory, or dextramer-sorted; not recorded which), taken 45 days after the yellow fever booster vaccination.

The CDR3: CASSLRAGETQYF. CDR3 nucleotides: TGTGCCAGCAGCTTAAGAGCGGGGGAGACCCAGTACTTC. The chain uses TRBV7-9 and TRBJ2-5, with 7 bases that match TRBD2. V lost 2 bases and J lost 5; bases outside the gene matches: 2. The V gene's germline CDR1 is SEHNR and CDR2 FQNEAQ (reference sequence). The CDR3 totals 13 residues.